The 12 T cell receptor beta chains below come from one sample, sequenced in a study of blood T cell repertoires in COVID-19. The data were produced by immunoSEQ multiplex PCR, yet TCRdb's version contains in-frame clones alone and is incomplete. This table has fewer than 150,000 clones, approximately 81% appearing once. Sequences were obtained from peripheral blood. The receptors here all came from a man between 40 and 49 years old with acute or convalescent COVID-19.

This chain joins TRBV6-5 and TRBJ2-3, with 8 positions matching TRBD2. Germline-derived CDR1 and CDR2 are MNHEY and SVGAGI. The CDR3 extends over 15 amino acids. After removal of 6 bases from V and 1 base from J, the junction contained 6 bases not matched to a gene. For the CDR3, the DNA is TGTGCCAGCAGCGCACTTAGCGGGGGCACAGATACGCAGTATTTT. Translation gives CASSALSGGTDTQYF.

The chain carries TRBV11-1 and TRBJ1-1; perhaps TRBD1 as D (5 bases). CDR3 length: 13 residues. CDR1 SGHAT and CDR2 FQDESV come from the germline V gene (reference sequence). V was cut by 1 base and J by 8 bases, with 11 bases left in between. In nucleotides, the CDR3 is TGTGCCAGCAGCTTAGTACTCCAGGGAGAAGCTTTCTTT. As protein: CASSLVLQGEAFF.

The chain links TRBV19 to TRBJ2-6, with 13 nucleotides matching TRBD2. With 4 bases clipped from V and 0 bases from J, the junction kept 9 bases outside the gene matches. This CDR3 contains 20 residues. Germline assignment: CDR1 LNHDA and CDR2 SQIVND (reference sequence). CDR3 loop: CASSTEGLAGLRSGANVLTF. The CDR3 DNA reads TGTGCCAGTAGTACGGAGGGACTAGCGGGGTTGCGCTCTGGGGCCAACGTCCTGACTTTC.

This clone came up once. The chain combines TRBV14 with TRBJ1-4; maybe TRBD1 (5 bases). The CDR3 totals 15 residues. CDR1 is SGHDN and CDR2 is FVKESK in the germline V gene. Trimming left V 0 bases short and J 8 bases short, with 13 bases between. CDR3 in amino acids: CASSQDPGRREKLFF. The CDR3 region has the DNA TGTGCCAGCAGCCAAGATCCAGGGCGACGGGAAAAACTGTTTTTT. Using reference TRBV14 and TRBJ1-4 for the parts outside the CDR3, the full variable domain is EAGVTQFPSHSVIEKGQTVTLRCDPISGHDNLYWYRRVMGKEIKFLLHFVKESKQDESGMPNNRFLAERTGGTYSTLKVQPAELEDSGVYFCASSQDPGRREKLFFGSGTQLSVL.

The chain recombines TRBV6-5 with TRBJ1-3; D is undetermined. Trimming cost V 6 bases and J 4 bases, with 13 bases left between them. Germline V gives CDR1 MNHEY, CDR2 SVGAGI. The length of the CDR3 is 14 residues. The DNA for the CDR3 is TGTGCCAGCAGGCCCCTTAATACAGGAAACACCATATATTTT. Its translation is CASRPLNTGNTIYF.

The rearrangement links TRBV5-1 to TRBJ1-3; 8 nucleotides match TRBD1. This CDR3 region has 16 residues. After removal of 0 bases from V and 4 bases from J, the junction contained 6 bases not matched to a gene. Looked up from germline, CDR1 is SGHRS and CDR2 is YFSETQ. The CDR3 sequence is CASSLAGQGGGNTIYF. CDR3 nucleotides: TGCGCCAGCAGCTTGGCCGGACAGGGCGGGGGAAACACCATATATTTT.

This clone was counted between two and nine times. The V call is TRBV4-2, the J call TRBJ2-5; D gene ambiguous. The length of the CDR3 is 15 residues. The ends were cut back, 1 base at V and 4 bases at J, with 13 bases in the middle. Germline CDR1 and CDR2: LGHNA and YNFKEQ. The CDR3 nucleotides read TGTGCCAGCAGCCAAGCATCGGCTAGTCGAGAGACCCAGTACTTC. Its translation is CASSQASASRETQYF.

The chain has TRBV7-3 and TRBJ2-3, with 12 bases fitting TRBD2. Germline V gene data show CDR1 as SGHTA and CDR2 as FQGTGA. The CDR3 is 18 residues long. J was trimmed by 6 bases and V by 0 bases; bases with no gene match: 10. The CDR3 here is CASSLTVGSSGGADTQYF. The CDR3 DNA reads as TGTGCCAGCAGCTTAACGGTTGGCTCTAGCGGGGGGGCGGATACGCAGTATTTT. The whole variable domain, remainder taken from reference TRBV7-3 and TRBJ2-3, is GAGVSQTPSNKVTEKGKYVELRCDPISGHTALYWYRQSLGQGPEFLIYFQGTGAADDSGLPNDRFFAVRPEGSVSTLKIQRTERGDSAVYLCASSLTVGSSGGADTQYFGPGTRLTVL.

This chain uses TRBV2 with TRBJ2-7; tentatively, D is TRBD1 (5 bases). The CDR3 has 13 amino acids. The germline V gene has CDR1 SNHLY and CDR2 FYNNEI. V lost 4 bases and J 3 bases, leaving 10 bases between the germline ends. CDR3: CASSAAGNYEQYF. The CDR3, as DNA: TGTGCCAGCAGTGCGGCAGGGAACTACGAGCAGTACTTC.

The gene calls are TRBV25-1 and TRBJ2-3; 13 nucleotides agree with TRBD2. The CDR3 consists of 14 residues. CDR1 and CDR2 from the germline V gene are MGHDK and SYGVNS. The CDR3 loop reads CQYGTSGAGDTQYF. The CDR3, as DNA: TGTCAATACGGGACTAGCGGGGCTGGAGATACGCAGTATTTT.

The chain couples TRBV24-1 to TRBJ2-3; D is uncertain. The germline V gene has CDR1 KGHDR and CDR2 SFDVKD. V shed 7 bases and J shed 8 bases, with 12 bases lying between them. This CDR3 has 12 amino acids. The CDR3 bases are TGTGCCACCAGAGAAGAATCGGGTACGCAGTATTTT. Translated: CATREESGTQYF.

This clone was observed once. The gene calls are TRBV13 and TRBJ2-7, with 7 bases fitting TRBD1. CDR1 and CDR2 from the germline V gene are PRHDT and FYEKMQ (reference sequence). This CDR3 has 16 amino acids. J lost 0 bases, V lost 4 bases, and 9 bases had no gene match. This CDR3 reads CASSSVDRRSSYEQYF. CDR3 in DNA: TGTGCCAGCAGCTCGGTGGACAGGAGAAGCTCCTACGAGCAGTACTTC.